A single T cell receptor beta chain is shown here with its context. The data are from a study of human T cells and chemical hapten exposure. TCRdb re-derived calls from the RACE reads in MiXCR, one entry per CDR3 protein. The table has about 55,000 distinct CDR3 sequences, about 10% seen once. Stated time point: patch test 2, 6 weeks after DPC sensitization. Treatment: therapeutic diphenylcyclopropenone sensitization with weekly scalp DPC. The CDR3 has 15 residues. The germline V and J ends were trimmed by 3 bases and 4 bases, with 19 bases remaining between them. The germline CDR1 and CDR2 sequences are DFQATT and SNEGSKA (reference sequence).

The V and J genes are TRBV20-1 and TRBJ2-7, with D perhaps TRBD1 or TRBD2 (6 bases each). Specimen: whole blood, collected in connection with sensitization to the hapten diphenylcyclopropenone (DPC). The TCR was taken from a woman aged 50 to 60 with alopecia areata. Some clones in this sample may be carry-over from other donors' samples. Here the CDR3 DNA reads TGCAGTGCTAGTCCCCTAGGCGGAGGGGGATACGAGCAGTACTTC. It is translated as CSASPLGGGGYEQYF.